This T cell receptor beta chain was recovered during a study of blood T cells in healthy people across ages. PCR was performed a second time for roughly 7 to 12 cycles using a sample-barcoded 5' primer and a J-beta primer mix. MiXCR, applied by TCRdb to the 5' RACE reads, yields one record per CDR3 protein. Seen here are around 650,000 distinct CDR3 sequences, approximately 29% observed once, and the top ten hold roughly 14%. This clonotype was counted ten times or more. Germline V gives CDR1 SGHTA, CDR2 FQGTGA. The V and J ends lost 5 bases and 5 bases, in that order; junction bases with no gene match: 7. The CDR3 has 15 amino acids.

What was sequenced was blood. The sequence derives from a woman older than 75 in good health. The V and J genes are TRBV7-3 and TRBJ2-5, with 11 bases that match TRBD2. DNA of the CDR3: TGTGCCAGCAGCCCGGTAGCGGGGGGGCGGGAGACCCAGTACTTC. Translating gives CASSPVAGGRETQYF.